The rows below give T cell receptor beta chains drawn from one sample of a study of response to subunit inactivated influenza vaccine. One entry per CDR3 protein results from TCRdb running MiXCR on the RT-PCR reads. The sample lists about 530,000 distinct CDR3 sequences, roughly 13% seen once, with around 13% in the top ten. The sample in question was PBMCs from blood, obtained more than 35 days after vaccination. The receptors shown here come from a man between 45 and 60 years old who received an inactivated influenza vaccine. Both conserved end residues are part of each CDR3. The D gene is left open where the match is weak. The size field is filled for only some rows; it gives once, few, many or a size class.

TRBV7-9	TRBJ2-5	once	.	TGTGCCAGCAGCCTTGACGCCTTTAGCCAAGAGACCCAGTACTTC	CASSLDAFSQETQYF
TRBV28	TRBJ1-2	few	.	TGTGCCACGTCGCTACAACAGAACTATGGCTACACCTTC	CATSLQQNYGYTF
TRBV20-1	TRBJ2-6	few	TRBD1	TGCAGTGCAACCCAGGGGGCCCTTTCTGGGGCCAACGTCCTGACTTTC	CSATQGALSGANVLTF
TRBV29-1	TRBJ2-7	few	.	TGCAGCGTTGAAGCAGGGCTCTCCTACGAGCAGTACTTC	CSVEAGLSYEQYF
TRBV2	TRBJ1-3	many	.	TGTGCCTACAAAGCCTCTGGAAACACCATATATTTT	CAYKASGNTIYF
TRBV20-1	TRBJ2-7	few	TRBD1	TGCAGTGCTAGGAGTACAGGGGAGACCTACGAGCAGTACTTC	CSARSTGETYEQYF
TRBV20-1	TRBJ1-6	many	TRBD1	TGCAGTGCTATACCGGGACAGAATTCACCCCTCCACTTT	CSAIPGQNSPLHF
TRBV20-1	TRBJ2-1	.	TRBD2	TGCAGTGCTGAGCGGGAGGGCTCCCCGTTGTACAATGAGCAGTTCTTC	CSAEREGSPLYNEQFF
TRBV3-1	TRBJ2-1	few	.	TGTGCCAGCAGCGGACCGGACTACGGCAATGAGCAGTTCTTC	CASSGPDYGNEQFF
TRBV5-1	TRBJ1-4	many	TRBD1	TGCGCCAGCAGCCCCGGGACAGGGGGCTCTAATGAAAAACTGTTTTTT	CASSPGTGGSNEKLFF
TRBV24-1	TRBJ2-1	.	TRBD2	TGTGCCACCGGGACTAGCGGGACCTACAATGAGCAGTTCTTC	CATGTSGTYNEQFF
TRBV9	TRBJ2-7	few	TRBD1	TGTGCCAGCAGCGTCGACACAGGGGACTACGAGCAGTACTTC	CASSVDTGDYEQYF
TRBV6-2/TRBV6-3	TRBJ2-3	.	.	TGTGCCAGCAGTTACGATTTCGGCAGCACAGATACGCAGTATTTT	CASSYDFGSTDTQYF
TRBV28	TRBJ1-2	.	.	TGTGCCAGCAGTTTATGGCTGGGGTCTAACTATGGCTACACCTTC	CASSLWLGSNYGYTF
TRBV2	TRBJ2-1	few	TRBD1	TGTGCCAGCAGTGAACAGGGGGCGTTGAATGAGCAGTTCTTC	CASSEQGALNEQFF
TRBV11-2	TRBJ2-3	.	.	TGTGCCAGCAGTAAGGGGGGCACGCAAACAGATACGCAGTATTTT	CASSKGGTQTDTQYF
TRBV6-1	TRBJ1-2	many	.	TGTGCCAGCAGTCCCCGGGTGGAGGGGCTAACTGTCTATGGCTACACCTTC	CASSPRVEGLTVYGYTF
TRBV20-1	TRBJ2-2	few	.	TGCAGTGCTATTGGAGGTCCGAACACCGGGGAGCTGTTTTTT	CSAIGGPNTGELFF
TRBV10-2	TRBJ2-5	few	TRBD1	TGCGCCAGCGGGGGACAGGGATTCGGGACCCAGTACTTC	CASGGQGFGTQYF
TRBV5-5	TRBJ2-7	few	.	TGTGCCAGCAGCTTGATGACGGTAAGCTCCTACGAGCAGTACTTC	CASSLMTVSSYEQYF
TRBV20-1	TRBJ2-2	few	TRBD1	TGCAGTGCTCCTGCTGGGACAGACCACACCGGGGAGCTGTTTTTT	CSAPAGTDHTGELFF
TRBV7-2	TRBJ1-5	many	.	TGTGCCAGCAGCTTAGCAGGACGCAATCAGCCCCAGCATTTT	CASSLAGRNQPQHF
TRBV7-2	TRBJ2-5	.	.	TGTGCCAGCAGCTTTTTCAAGACCCAGTACTTC	CASSFFKTQYF